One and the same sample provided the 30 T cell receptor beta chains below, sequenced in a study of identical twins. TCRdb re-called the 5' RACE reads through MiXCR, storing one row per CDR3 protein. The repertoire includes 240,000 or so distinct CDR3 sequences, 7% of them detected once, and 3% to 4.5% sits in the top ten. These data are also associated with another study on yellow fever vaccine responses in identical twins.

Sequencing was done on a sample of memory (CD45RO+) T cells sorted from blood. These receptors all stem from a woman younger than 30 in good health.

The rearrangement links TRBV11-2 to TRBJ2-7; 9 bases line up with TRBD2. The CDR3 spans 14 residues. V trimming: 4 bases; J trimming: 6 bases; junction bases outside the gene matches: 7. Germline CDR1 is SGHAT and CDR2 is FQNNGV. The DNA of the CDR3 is TGTGCCAGCAGCTCCACGCTAGCGGGGAGCGAGCAGTACGTC. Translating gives CASSSTLAGSEQYV.

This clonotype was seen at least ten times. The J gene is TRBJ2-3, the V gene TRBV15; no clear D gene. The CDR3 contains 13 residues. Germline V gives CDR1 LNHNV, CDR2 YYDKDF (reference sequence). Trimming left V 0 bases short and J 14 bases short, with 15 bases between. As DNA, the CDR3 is TGTGCCACCAGCAGAGATCCGGCAGGCCTCAGGTATTTT. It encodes CATSRDPAGLRYF.

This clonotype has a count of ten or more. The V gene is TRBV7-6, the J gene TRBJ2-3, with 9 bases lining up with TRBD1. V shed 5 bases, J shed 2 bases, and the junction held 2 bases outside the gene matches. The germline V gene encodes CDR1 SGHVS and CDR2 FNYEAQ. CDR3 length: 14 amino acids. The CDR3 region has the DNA TGTGCCAGCAGCCGGACAGGGGTCACAGATACGCAGTATTTT. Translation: CASSRTGVTDTQYF.

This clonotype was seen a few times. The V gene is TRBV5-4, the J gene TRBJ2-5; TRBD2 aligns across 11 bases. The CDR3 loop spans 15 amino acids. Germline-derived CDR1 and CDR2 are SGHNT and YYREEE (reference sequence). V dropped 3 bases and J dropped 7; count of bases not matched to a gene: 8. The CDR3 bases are TGTGCCAGCAGCTCCCAACAAGGACTAGCGGGGACCCAGTACTTC. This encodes CASSSQQGLAGTQYF. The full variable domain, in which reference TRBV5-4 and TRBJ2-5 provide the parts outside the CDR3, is ETGVTQSPTHLIKTRGQQVTLRCSSQSGHNTVSWYQQALGQGPQFIFQYYREEENGRGNFPPRFSGLQFPNYSSELNVNALELDDSALYLCASSSQQGLAGTQYFGPGTRLLVL.

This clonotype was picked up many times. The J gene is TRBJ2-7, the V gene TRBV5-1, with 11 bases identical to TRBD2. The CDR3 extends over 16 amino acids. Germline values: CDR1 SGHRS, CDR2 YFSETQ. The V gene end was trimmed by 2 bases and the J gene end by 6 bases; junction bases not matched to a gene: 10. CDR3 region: CASSFSLAGVVGEQYF. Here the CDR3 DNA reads TGCGCCAGCAGCTTTTCACTAGCGGGAGTGGTAGGCGAGCAGTACTTC. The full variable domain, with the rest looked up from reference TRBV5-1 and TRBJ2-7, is KAGVTQTPRYLIKTRGQQVTLSCSPISGHRSVSWYQQTPGQGLQFLFEYFSETQRNKGNFPGRFSGRQFSNSRSEMNVSTLELGDSALYLCASSFSLAGVVGEQYFGPGTRLTVT.

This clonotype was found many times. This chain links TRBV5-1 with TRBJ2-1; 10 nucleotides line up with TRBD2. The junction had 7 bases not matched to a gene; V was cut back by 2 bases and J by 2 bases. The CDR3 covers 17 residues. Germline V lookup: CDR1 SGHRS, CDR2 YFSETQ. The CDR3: CASSFSSGRAPYNEQFF. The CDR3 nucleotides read TGCGCCAGCAGCTTCAGCAGCGGGAGGGCCCCCTACAATGAGCAGTTCTTC.

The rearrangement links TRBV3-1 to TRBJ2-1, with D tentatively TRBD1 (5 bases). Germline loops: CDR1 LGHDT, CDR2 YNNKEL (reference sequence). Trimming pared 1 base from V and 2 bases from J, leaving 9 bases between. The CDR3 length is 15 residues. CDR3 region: CASSQGGLTYNEQFF. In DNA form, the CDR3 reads TGTGCCAGCAGCCAAGGGGGCCTAACCTACAATGAGCAGTTCTTC.

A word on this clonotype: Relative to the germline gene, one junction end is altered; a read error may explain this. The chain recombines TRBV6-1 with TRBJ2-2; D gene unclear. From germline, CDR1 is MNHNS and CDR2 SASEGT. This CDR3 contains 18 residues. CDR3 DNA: TGTGCCAGCAGTCCACACCCCGTGGTAGCTTCGAACACCGCGGAGCTGTTTTTT. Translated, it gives CASSPHPVVASNTAELFF.

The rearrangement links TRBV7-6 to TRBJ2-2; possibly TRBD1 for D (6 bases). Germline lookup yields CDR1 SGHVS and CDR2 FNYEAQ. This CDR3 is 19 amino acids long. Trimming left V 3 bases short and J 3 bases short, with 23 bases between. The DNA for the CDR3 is TGTGCCAGCAGCTTCACGAGTGTCAGGGGTAGCAGATACACCGGGGAGCTGTTTTTT. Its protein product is CASSFTSVRGSRYTGELFF.

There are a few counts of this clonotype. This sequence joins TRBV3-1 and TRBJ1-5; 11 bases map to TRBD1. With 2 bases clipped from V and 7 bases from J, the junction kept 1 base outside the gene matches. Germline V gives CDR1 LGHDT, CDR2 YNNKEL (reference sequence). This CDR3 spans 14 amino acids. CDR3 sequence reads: CASSQRTGGQPQHF. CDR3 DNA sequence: TGTGCCAGCAGCCAACGGACAGGGGGCCAGCCCCAGCATTTT.

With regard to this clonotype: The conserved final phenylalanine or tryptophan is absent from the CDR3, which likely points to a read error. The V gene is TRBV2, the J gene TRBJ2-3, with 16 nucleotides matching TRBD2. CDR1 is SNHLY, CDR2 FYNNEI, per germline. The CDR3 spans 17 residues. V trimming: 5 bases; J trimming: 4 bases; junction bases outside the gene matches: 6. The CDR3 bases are TGTGCCAGCAGTCTCTCCGGGACTAGCGGGAGGGCAGATACGCAGTATTAT. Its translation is CASSLSGTSGRADTQYY.

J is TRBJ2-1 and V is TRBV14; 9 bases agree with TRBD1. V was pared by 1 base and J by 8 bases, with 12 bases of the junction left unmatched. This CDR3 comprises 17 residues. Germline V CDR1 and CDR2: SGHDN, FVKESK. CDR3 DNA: TGTGCCAGCAGCCAAGTAAGTTGGCGGACAGGGGAACATGAGCAGTTCTTC. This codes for CASSQVSWRTGEHEQFF.

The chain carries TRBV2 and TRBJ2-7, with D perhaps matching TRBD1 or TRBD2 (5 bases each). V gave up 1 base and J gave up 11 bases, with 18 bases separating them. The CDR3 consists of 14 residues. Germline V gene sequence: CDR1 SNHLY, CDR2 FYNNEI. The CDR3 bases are TGTGCCAGCAGTGAAGTTGGGACCCCACTGAGAAAGTACTTC. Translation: CASSEVGTPLRKYF.

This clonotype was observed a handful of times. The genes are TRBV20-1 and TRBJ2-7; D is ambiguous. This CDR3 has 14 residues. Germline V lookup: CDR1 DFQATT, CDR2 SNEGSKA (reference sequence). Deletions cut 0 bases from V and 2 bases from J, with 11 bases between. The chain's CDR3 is CSARDSGRTYEQYF. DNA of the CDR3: TGCAGTGCTAGAGACTCCGGGCGCACCTACGAGCAGTACTTC.

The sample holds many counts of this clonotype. The CDR3 loop is CASSLNSNQPQHF. For the CDR3, the DNA is TGTGCCAGCAGTTTAAATAGCAATCAGCCCCAGCATTTT. The chain links TRBV12-3 or TRBV12-4 to TRBJ1-5; D gene ambiguous. This CDR3 is 13 amino acids long. Trimming stripped 2 bases from V and 0 bases from J, with 2 bases between.

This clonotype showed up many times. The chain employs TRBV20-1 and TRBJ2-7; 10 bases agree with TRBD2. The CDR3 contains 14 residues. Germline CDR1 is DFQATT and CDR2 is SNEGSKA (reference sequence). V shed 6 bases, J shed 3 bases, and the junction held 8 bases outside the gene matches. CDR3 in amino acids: CSAPSSGRNYEQYF. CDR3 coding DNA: TGCAGTGCCCCCTCTAGCGGGAGAAACTACGAGCAGTACTTC.

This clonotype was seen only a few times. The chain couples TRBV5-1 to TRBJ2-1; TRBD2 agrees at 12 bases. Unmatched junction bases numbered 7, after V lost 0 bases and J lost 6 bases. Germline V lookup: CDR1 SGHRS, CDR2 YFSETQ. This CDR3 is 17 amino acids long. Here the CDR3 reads CASSLGLASGGGNEQFF. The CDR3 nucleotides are TGCGCCAGCAGCTTGGGATTGGCTAGCGGGGGGGGCAATGAGCAGTTCTTC.

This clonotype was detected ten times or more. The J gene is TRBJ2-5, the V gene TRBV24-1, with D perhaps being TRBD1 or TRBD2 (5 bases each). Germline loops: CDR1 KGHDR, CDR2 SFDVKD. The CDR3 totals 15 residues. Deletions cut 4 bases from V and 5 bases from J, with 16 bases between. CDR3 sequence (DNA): TGTGCCACCAGTGACCCGGGAAGCAAGGGGGAGACCCAGTACTTC. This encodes CATSDPGSKGETQYF.

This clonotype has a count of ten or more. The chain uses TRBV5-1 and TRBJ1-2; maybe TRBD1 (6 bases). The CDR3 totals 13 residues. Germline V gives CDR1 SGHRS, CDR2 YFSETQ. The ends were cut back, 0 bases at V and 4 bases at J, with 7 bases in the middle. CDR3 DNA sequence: TGCGCCAGCAGCTTGGAGACAGGCTATGGCTACACCTTC. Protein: CASSLETGYGYTF. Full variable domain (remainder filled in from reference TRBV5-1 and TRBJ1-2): KAGVTQTPRYLIKTRGQQVTLSCSPISGHRSVSWYQQTPGQGLQFLFEYFSETQRNKGNFPGRFSGRQFSNSRSEMNVSTLELGDSALYLCASSLETGYGYTFGSGTRLTVV.

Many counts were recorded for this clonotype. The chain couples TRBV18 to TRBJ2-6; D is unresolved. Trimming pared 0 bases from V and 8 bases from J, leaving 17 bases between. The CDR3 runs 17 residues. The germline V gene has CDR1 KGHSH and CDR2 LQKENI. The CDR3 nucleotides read TGTGCCAGCTCACCACCTTCCCAGTCGCTCAGAACCAACGTCCTGACTTTC. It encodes CASSPPSQSLRTNVLTF.

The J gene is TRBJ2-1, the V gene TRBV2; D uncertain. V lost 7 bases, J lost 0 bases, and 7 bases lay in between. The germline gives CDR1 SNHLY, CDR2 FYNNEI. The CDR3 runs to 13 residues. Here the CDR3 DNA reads TGTGCCAGCACCCTGAACTCCTACAATGAGCAGTTCTTC. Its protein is CASTLNSYNEQFF. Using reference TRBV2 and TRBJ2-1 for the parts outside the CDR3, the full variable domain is EPEVTQTPSHQVTQMGQEVILRCVPISNHLYFYWYRQILGQKVEFLVSFYNNEISEKSEIFDDQFSVERPDGSNFTLKIRSTKLEDSAMYFCASTLNSYNEQFFGPGTRLTVL.

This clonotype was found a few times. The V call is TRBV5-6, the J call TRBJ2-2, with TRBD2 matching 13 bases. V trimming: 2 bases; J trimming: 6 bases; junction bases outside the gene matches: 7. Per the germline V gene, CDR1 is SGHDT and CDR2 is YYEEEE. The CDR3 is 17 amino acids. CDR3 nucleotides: TGTGCCAGCAGCTTCGGACTAGCGGGGGAATTTGCCGGGGAGCTGTTTTTT. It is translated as CASSFGLAGEFAGELFF. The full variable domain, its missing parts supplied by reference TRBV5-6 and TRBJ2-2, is DAGVTQSPTHLIKTRGQQVTLRCSPKSGHDTVSWYQQALGQGPQFIFQYYEEEERQRGNFPDRFSGHQFPNYSSELNVNALLLGDSALYLCASSFGLAGEFAGELFFGEGSRLTVL.

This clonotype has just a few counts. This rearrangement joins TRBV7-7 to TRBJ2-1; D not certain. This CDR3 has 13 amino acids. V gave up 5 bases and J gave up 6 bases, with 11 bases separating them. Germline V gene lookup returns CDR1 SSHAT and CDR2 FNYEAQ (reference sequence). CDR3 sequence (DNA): TGTGCCAGCAGCCCCTCCGAAGGCAATGAGCAGTTCTTC. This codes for CASSPSEGNEQFF.

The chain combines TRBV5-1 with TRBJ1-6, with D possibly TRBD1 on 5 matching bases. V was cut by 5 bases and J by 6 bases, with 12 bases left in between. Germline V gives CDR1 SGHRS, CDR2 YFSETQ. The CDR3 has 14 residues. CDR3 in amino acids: CASRRGESNSPLHF. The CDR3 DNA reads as TGCGCCAGCAGGCGGGGCGAAAGTAATTCACCCCTCCACTTT. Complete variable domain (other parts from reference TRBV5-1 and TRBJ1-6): KAGVTQTPRYLIKTRGQQVTLSCSPISGHRSVSWYQQTPGQGLQFLFEYFSETQRNKGNFPGRFSGRQFSNSRSEMNVSTLELGDSALYLCASRRGESNSPLHFGNGTRLTVT.

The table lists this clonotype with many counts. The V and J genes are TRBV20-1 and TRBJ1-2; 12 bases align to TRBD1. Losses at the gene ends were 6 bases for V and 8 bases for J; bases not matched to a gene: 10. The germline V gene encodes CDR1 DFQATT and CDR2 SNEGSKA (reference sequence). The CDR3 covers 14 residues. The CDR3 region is CSAGTGTGGYGYTF. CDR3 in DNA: TGCAGTGCAGGAACCGGGACAGGGGGCTACGGCTACACCTTC.

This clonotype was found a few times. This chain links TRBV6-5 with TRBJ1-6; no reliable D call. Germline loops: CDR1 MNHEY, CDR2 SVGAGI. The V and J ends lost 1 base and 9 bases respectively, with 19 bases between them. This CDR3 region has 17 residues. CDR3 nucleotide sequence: TGTGCCAGCAGTTACTTCGGCCGTGCAGCGAGTGGTTCACCCCTCCACTTT. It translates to CASSYFGRAASGSPLHF.

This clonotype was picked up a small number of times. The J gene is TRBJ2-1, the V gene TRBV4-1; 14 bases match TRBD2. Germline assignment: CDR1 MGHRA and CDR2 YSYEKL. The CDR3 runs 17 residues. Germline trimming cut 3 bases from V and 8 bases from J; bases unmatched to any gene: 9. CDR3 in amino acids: CASSQAPGLAGVDEQFF. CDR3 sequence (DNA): TGCGCCAGCAGCCAGGCCCCGGGACTAGCGGGAGTGGATGAGCAGTTCTTC.

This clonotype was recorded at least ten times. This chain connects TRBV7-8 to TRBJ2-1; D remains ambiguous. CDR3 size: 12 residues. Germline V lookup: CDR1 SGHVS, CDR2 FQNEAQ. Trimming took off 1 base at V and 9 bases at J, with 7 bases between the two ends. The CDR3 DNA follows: TGTGCCAGCAGCTTAGGTGTCCCTGAGCAGTTCTTC. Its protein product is CASSLGVPEQFF. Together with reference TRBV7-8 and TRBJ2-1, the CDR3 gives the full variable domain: GAGVSQSPRYKVAKRGQDVALRCDPISGHVSLFWYQQALGQGPEFLTYFQNEAQLDKSGLPSDRFFAERPEGSVSTLKIQRTQQEDSAVYLCASSLGVPEQFFGPGTRLTVL.

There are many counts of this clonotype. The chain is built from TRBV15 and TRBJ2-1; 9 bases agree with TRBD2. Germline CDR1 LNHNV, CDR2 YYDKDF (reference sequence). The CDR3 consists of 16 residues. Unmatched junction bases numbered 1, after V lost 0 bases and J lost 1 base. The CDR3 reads CATSRDLAGSYNEQFF. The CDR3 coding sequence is TGTGCCACCAGCAGAGATCTAGCGGGGTCCTACAATGAGCAGTTCTTC.

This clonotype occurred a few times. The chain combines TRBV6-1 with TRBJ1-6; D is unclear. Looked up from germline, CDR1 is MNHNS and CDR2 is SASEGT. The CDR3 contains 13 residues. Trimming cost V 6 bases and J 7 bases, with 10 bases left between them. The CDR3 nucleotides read TGTGCCAGCAGCCCCCGCGAAAATTCACCCCTCCACTTT. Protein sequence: CASSPRENSPLHF.